The 3 T cell receptor beta chains reported below all come from one sample, sequenced in a study of T-cell memory formation after mild COVID-19. TCRdb re-derived calls from the 5' RACE reads in MiXCR, one entry per CDR3 protein. The sample holds under 450,000 distinct CDR3 sequences, 20% seen once. The sequenced sample was PBMCs or a T cell subset sorted from them (not recorded which). Receptor source: a man aged 18 to 29 who had mild COVID-19 (a few samples of this study predate the infection). Cell type and time point are not known.

This clonotype occurred a few times. The chain carries TRBV28 and TRBJ1-6; possibly TRBD1 for D (5 bases). The CDR3 contains 17 residues. The V and J ends lost 5 bases and 0 bases respectively, with 14 bases between them. Germline V gene sequence: CDR1 MDHEN, CDR2 SYDVKM. The CDR3 nucleotides are TGTGCCAGCAGTGCCGGGGACGCAAGCTCCTATAATTCACCCCTCCACTTT. Its protein is CASSAGDASSYNSPLHF.

The chain carries TRBV27 and TRBJ1-1; unclear D gene. Germline V gene lookup returns CDR1 MNHEY and CDR2 SMNVEV (reference sequence). CDR3 length: 12 amino acids. Trimming took off 5 bases at V and 7 bases at J, with 11 bases between the two ends. The chain's CDR3 is CASSSRELEAFF. CDR3 nucleotide sequence: TGTGCCAGCAGTAGCAGAGAACTTGAAGCTTTCTTT.

This chain uses TRBV4-1 with TRBJ1-5; D uncertain. The V end was cut by 0 bases, the J end by 9 bases, with 12 bases between. CDR3 length: 14 residues. Germline values: CDR1 MGHRA, CDR2 YSYEKL. For the CDR3, the DNA is TGCGCCAGCAGCCAAGATTGGGGAGCGGGGCCCCAGCATTTT. This translates into CASSQDWGAGPQHF.